This TCR beta chain was documented in a study of cytomegalovirus exposure and HLA in healthy donors. This clone was seen once. Amplification used 60 Vbeta primers and 13 Jbeta primers. Clones were sequenced by immunoSEQ multiplex PCR, and TCRdb holds only the in-frame ones, with some missing. The sample consists of about 120,000 clones, approximately 80% of them appearing once. Germline V gives CDR1 SEHNR, CDR2 FQNEAQ (reference sequence). There are 13 residues in the CDR3. V dropped 1 base and J dropped 2 bases, with 6 bases sitting between them. The chain links TRBV7-9 to TRBJ2-7, with D unresolved. The sequence derives from a woman between 35 and 50 years old in good health and CMV-seronegative. What was sequenced was PBMCs. CDR3 protein: CASSLGATYEQYF. CDR3 sequence (DNA): TGTGCCAGCAGCTTAGGAGCAACCTACGAGCAGTACTTC.